The present T cell receptor (beta chain) was sequenced within a study of blood T cell repertoires in COVID-19. CDR3 length equals 13 residues. Germline V gene data show CDR1 as LGHDT and CDR2 as YNNKEL (reference sequence). The V gene lost 0 bases and the J gene lost 5 bases, with 7 bases spanning the gap. Data came from immunoSEQ multiplex PCR; TCRdb stores just in-frame clones and leaves some out. Of some 250,000 clones listed, around 88% were seen once; the top ten hold over 1.5%. The V and J genes are TRBV3-1 (or the pseudogene TRBV3-2) and TRBJ1-1; the D is unclear. The sequence was obtained from a young man with active or convalescent COVID-19. Input material: peripheral blood. The DNA for the CDR3 is TGTGCCAGCAGCCAAGATCTCAGGACTGAAGCTTTCTTT. It codes for CASSQDLRTEAFF.